This entry concerns a single T cell receptor (beta chain). Its antigen is unknown. This CDR3 has 13 amino acids. Germline V CDR1 and CDR2: SGHTA, FQGNSA. V lost 4 bases, J lost 3 bases, and 7 bases lay in between. Using immunoSEQ multiplex PCR, the repertoire was profiled, and TCRdb retains in-frame clones only, with some absent. The sample lists about 21,000 clones; approximately 86% were seen once. The data belong to a study of T cells in localized non-small cell lung cancer. Findings of the study overall: Since sequencing was restricted to only one region of the tumor, intratumor heterogeneity remains a possibility. Median detection of top 100 tumor clones in adjacent lung was 57 clones. Among the tissues sampled, uninvolved adjacent lung had the highest T cell clonality, above tumor.

J is TRBJ2-1 and V is TRBV7-2; D gene uncertain. The sample was peripheral blood mononuclear cells, taken before any cancer treatment. This TCR derives from a male donor older than 55 with stage II lung adenocarcinoma. This chain's CDR3 is CASSSNYYNEQFF. CDR3 DNA: TGTGCCAGCAGCTCAAACTACTACAATGAGCAGTTCTTC.